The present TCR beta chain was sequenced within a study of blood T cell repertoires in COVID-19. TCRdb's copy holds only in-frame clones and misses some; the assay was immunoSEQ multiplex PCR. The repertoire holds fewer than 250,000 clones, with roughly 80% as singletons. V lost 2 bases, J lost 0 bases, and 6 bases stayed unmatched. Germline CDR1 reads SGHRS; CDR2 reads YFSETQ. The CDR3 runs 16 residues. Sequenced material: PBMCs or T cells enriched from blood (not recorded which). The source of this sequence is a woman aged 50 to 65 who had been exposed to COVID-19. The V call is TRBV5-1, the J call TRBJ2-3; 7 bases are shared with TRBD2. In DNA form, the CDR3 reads TGCGCCAGCAGCTTTGGCCAGCGGGGTAGCACAGATACGCAGTATTTT. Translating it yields CASSFGQRGSTDTQYF.